A single sample is the source of the 27 T cell receptor beta chains below, sequenced in a study of memory CD4+ T cells and cytomegalovirus serostatus. The sort gate was single viable CD3+CD4+CD8-CD45RO+ cells for memory CD4+ T cells. Clones were read by immunoSEQ multiplex PCR, and TCRdb kept only the in-frame ones, dropping some. This table holds about 52,000 clones, over 60% found once. The sample comprised memory CD4+ T cells from blood. These TCRs come from an adult in good health and CMV-seropositive.

In its sample, this clone was seen once. The J gene is TRBJ1-4, the V gene TRBV28; possible D gene TRBD1, 5 bases. The germline gives CDR1 MDHEN, CDR2 SYDVKM. V was clipped by 7 bases and J by 6 bases, with 9 bases between them. The CDR3 has 12 residues. The CDR3: CASNQGDEKLFF. DNA for the CDR3: TGTGCCAGCAACCAGGGAGATGAAAAACTGTTTTTT.

The gene calls are TRBV13 and TRBJ2-7, with D possibly being TRBD1 or TRBD2 (6 bases each). The germline gives CDR1 PRHDT, CDR2 FYEKMQ (reference sequence). The CDR3 is 14 residues long. V lost 2 bases to trimming and J lost 5 bases, with 13 bases between them. CDR3 sequence reads: CASSLWGARDEQYF. The CDR3 DNA is TGTGCCAGCAGCTTATGGGGGGCTCGGGACGAGCAGTACTTC.

The chain carries TRBV11-1 and TRBJ2-7; 7 bases are shared with TRBD2. Germline CDR1 and CDR2: SGHAT and FQDESV (reference sequence). CDR3 length: 16 amino acids. Unmatched junction bases numbered 6, after V lost 1 base and J lost 0 bases. CDR3 DNA: TGTGCCAGCAGCTTAGTCGCTAGCGGCCTCTCCTACGAGCAGTACTTC. This gives the protein CASSLVASGLSYEQYF.

The rearrangement uses TRBV5-6 and TRBJ1-1; 8 nucleotides agree with TRBD1. Trimming at V came to 9 bases and at J to 4 bases, leaving 17 bases not matched to a gene. The CDR3 runs 16 residues. Germline CDR1 is SGHDT and CDR2 is YYEEEE. This CDR3 is CATLPMAGGASTEAFF. CDR3 nucleotide sequence: TGTGCCACCCTACCCATGGCAGGGGGCGCGTCCACTGAAGCTTTCTTT.

This sequence joins TRBV6-1 and TRBJ2-5, with D possibly being TRBD1 (5 bases). Germline V CDR1 and CDR2: MNHNS, SASEGT. V lost 0 bases and J 2 bases, leaving 10 bases between the germline ends. CDR3 length: 15 amino acids. The DNA for the CDR3 is TGTGCCAGCAGTGAAGCTCAGGGCAGGCAAGAGACCCAGTACTTC. This sequence encodes CASSEAQGRQETQYF.

The V and J genes are TRBV6-5 and TRBJ1-5; 9 bases align to TRBD1. V lost 2 bases and J lost 1; bases outside the gene matches: 3. Germline CDR1 is MNHEY and CDR2 is SVGAGI. The CDR3 spans 16 residues. The CDR3 spells CASSYKQGASNQPQHF. CDR3 DNA sequence: TGTGCCAGCAGTTACAAACAGGGGGCGAGCAATCAGCCCCAGCATTTT.

The chain links TRBV5-4 to TRBJ2-1; possible D gene TRBD2, 5 bases. Trimming pared 0 bases from V and 7 bases from J, leaving 11 bases between. CDR3 length equals 14 residues. The germline V gene encodes CDR1 SGHNT and CDR2 YYREEE (reference sequence). CDR3 bases: TGTGCCAGCAGCTTGGATCTAGCCTCGAATGAGCAGTTCTTC. This codes for CASSLDLASNEQFF.

The V gene is TRBV7-3, the J gene TRBJ2-7; 10 bases align to TRBD2. V shed 5 bases, J shed 2 bases, and the junction held 9 bases outside the gene matches. The CDR3 has 16 amino acids. Per germline, CDR1 SGHTA and CDR2 FQGTGA. The CDR3 loop is CASSALVAGGTYEQYF. The CDR3 DNA reads as TGTGCCAGCAGCGCCTTGGTAGCGGGGGGCACCTACGAGCAGTACTTC.

This chain connects TRBV9 to TRBJ2-3; the match to TRBD2 covers 9 bases. Trimming took 0 bases from V and 1 from J; bases not matched to a gene: 6. CDR1 and CDR2 from the germline V gene are SGDLS and YYNGEE. The CDR3 covers 17 residues. The DNA for the CDR3 is TGTGCCAGCAGCGTAGAGTCCGCGGGGGGGGGCACAGATACGCAGTATTTT. It translates to CASSVESAGGGTDTQYF.

The chain joins TRBV5-1 to TRBJ2-1; D is unresolved. Germline V lookup: CDR1 SGHRS, CDR2 YFSETQ. V lost 2 bases and J 4 bases, leaving 7 bases between the germline ends. The CDR3 contains 13 residues. The CDR3 here is CASSLPPYNEQFF. CDR3 DNA: TGCGCCAGCAGCTTACCTCCTTACAATGAGCAGTTCTTC. The whole variable domain, remainder taken from reference TRBV5-1 and TRBJ2-1, is KAGVTQTPRYLIKTRGQQVTLSCSPISGHRSVSWYQQTPGQGLQFLFEYFSETQRNKGNFPGRFSGRQFSNSRSEMNVSTLELGDSALYLCASSLPPYNEQFFGPGTRLTVL.

Of note for this clone: The same CDR3 can be traced to other DNA sequences in this sample. In DNA, the CDR3 is TGTGCCATCAGTGACGGGACAGCCTCCTACGAGCAGTACTTC. Amino acid sequence: CAISDGTASYEQYF. The V call is TRBV10-3, the J call TRBJ2-7, with 7 bases lining up with TRBD1. With V trimmed by 3 bases and J by 0 bases, 2 bases remained unmatched. This CDR3 spans 14 amino acids. Germline lookup yields CDR1 ENHRY and CDR2 SYGVKD.

This clone was found once. This chain links TRBV29-1 with TRBJ1-1; D not resolved. Per the germline V gene, CDR1 is SQVTM and CDR2 is ANQGSEA. The CDR3 is made up of 12 amino acids. The V gene lost 4 bases and the J gene lost 5 bases, with 11 bases spanning the gap. The CDR3 bases are TGCAGCGTTGCCGGCACAGCGACTGAAGCTTTCTTT. It encodes CSVAGTATEAFF.

The chain is built from TRBV6-1 and TRBJ2-2; 16 bases line up with TRBD2. Per germline, CDR1 MNHNS and CDR2 SASEGT. The V gene end was trimmed by 1 base and the J gene end by 5 bases; junction bases not matched to a gene: 10. This CDR3 is 20 amino acids long. CDR3 DNA sequence: TGTGCCAGCAGTGAAGTGGGGACTAGCGGGGGGGCCGTGGGGACCGGGGAGCTGTTTTTT. This codes for CASSEVGTSGGAVGTGELFF.

This chain links TRBV7-3 with TRBJ2-7, with D maybe TRBD1 (5 bases). CDR1 and CDR2 from the germline V gene are SGHTA and FQGTGA. The CDR3 contains 14 residues. Trimming stripped 2 bases from V and 2 bases from J, with 10 bases between. The CDR3 DNA sequence: TGTGCCAGCAGCTTATTAGCAGGGCCCTACGAGCAGTACTTC. This encodes CASSLLAGPYEQYF.

Written as DNA, the CDR3 is TGCAGCGTTGACCCCCTAGGAAACACTGAAGCTTTCTTT. As protein: CSVDPLGNTEAFF. The rearrangement uses TRBV29-1 and TRBJ1-1, with D hard to call. V shed 3 bases and J shed 2 bases, with 10 bases lying between them. This CDR3 comprises 13 residues. Germline V gene sequence: CDR1 SQVTM, CDR2 ANQGSEA.

The J gene is TRBJ2-6, the V gene TRBV15, with a tentative D call TRBD1 (6 bases). This CDR3 region has 18 residues. Germline loops: CDR1 LNHNV, CDR2 YYDKDF (reference sequence). V gave up 3 bases and J gave up 0 bases, with 15 bases separating them. CDR3 bases: TGTGCCACCAGCAGGAACAGGGTACCTAGCTCTGGGGCCAACGTCCTGACTTTC. Translated: CATSRNRVPSSGANVLTF.

This chain links TRBV5-1 with TRBJ1-1; the match to TRBD1 covers 9 bases. CDR3 size: 13 residues. From germline, CDR1 is SGHRS and CDR2 YFSETQ. V lost 6 bases to trimming and J lost 5 bases; unmatched junction nucleotides: 5. The DNA of the CDR3 is TGCGCCAGCACGGGACAGGGTCTTACTGAAGCTTTCTTT. This translates into CASTGQGLTEAFF.

The CDR3 is CASSLGLAGHEQYF. For the CDR3, the DNA is TGTGCCAGCAGCTTGGGACTAGCGGGTCACGAGCAGTACTTC. The chain recombines TRBV7-6 with TRBJ2-7; 12 nucleotides agree with TRBD2. CDR3 length equals 14 residues. Unmatched junction bases numbered 2, after V lost 3 bases and J lost 5 bases. Per the germline V gene, CDR1 is SGHVS and CDR2 is FNYEAQ.

The V call is TRBV2, the J call TRBJ2-2; D is perhaps TRBD2 (5 bases). Trimming removed 8 bases from V and 0 bases from J, with 7 bases in between. The V gene's germline CDR1 is SNHLY and CDR2 FYNNEI. The length of the CDR3 is 13 residues. The CDR3 DNA sequence: TGTGCCAGCCAGCGGTCGAACACCGGGGAGCTGTTTTTT. This translates into CASQRSNTGELFF.

Only a few counts were recorded for this clone. The chain combines TRBV18 with TRBJ1-1; 9 nucleotides agree with TRBD1. The CDR3 is 14 residues long. With 6 bases clipped from V and 3 bases from J, the junction kept 5 bases outside the gene matches. Germline-derived CDR1 and CDR2 are KGHSH and LQKENI. CDR3 protein: CASSPGQGHTEAFF. DNA for the CDR3: TGTGCCAGCTCCCCAGGACAGGGGCACACTGAAGCTTTCTTT.

V is TRBV29-1 and J is TRBJ1-2, with D perhaps matching TRBD1 (5 bases). The CDR3 has 11 amino acids. Trimming pared 7 bases from V and 6 bases from J, leaving 12 bases between. Germline V lookup: CDR1 SQVTM, CDR2 ANQGSEA. The CDR3 spells CSGQGTDGYTF. For the CDR3, the DNA is TGCAGCGGGCAGGGAACGGATGGCTACACCTTC.

The chain carries TRBV9 and TRBJ2-5; D not certain. Germline lookup yields CDR1 SGDLS and CDR2 YYNGEE. V shed 0 bases and J shed 5 bases, with 11 bases lying between them. The length of the CDR3 is 14 residues. CDR3 sequence: CASSVDIIRETQYF. The DNA for the CDR3 is TGTGCCAGCAGCGTAGATATAATACGGGAGACCCAGTACTTC.

The CDR3 spells CASSFLGGQETQYF. CDR3 nucleotide sequence: TGTGCCAGCAGCTTTCTGGGGGGCCAAGAGACCCAGTACTTC. This chain connects TRBV7-9 to TRBJ2-5; D is possibly TRBD2 (6 bases). CDR3 length equals 14 residues. From germline, CDR1 is SEHNR and CDR2 FQNEAQ (reference sequence). V gave up 3 bases and J gave up 1 base, with 9 bases separating them.

This chain joins TRBV6-5 and TRBJ2-6, with a tentative D call TRBD1 (6 bases). Germline-derived CDR1 and CDR2 are MNHEY and SVGAGI. There are 16 residues in the CDR3. V lost 4 bases, J lost 1 base, and 11 bases lay in between. DNA of the CDR3: TGTGCCAGCAGTTCGAACAGGGAGTCTGGGGCCAACGTCCTGACTTTC. Encoded protein: CASSSNRESGANVLTF.

This clone was detected once. J is TRBJ1-1 and V is TRBV18, with no clear D. CDR1 and CDR2 (germline): KGHSH, LQKENI. The CDR3 sequence is 13 residues long. V dropped 3 bases and J dropped 0 bases, with 5 bases sitting between them. Written as DNA, the CDR3 is TGTGCCAGCTCACCCCCAGTGAACACTGAAGCTTTCTTT. This sequence encodes CASSPPVNTEAFF.

The chain combines TRBV28 with TRBJ1-5, with TRBD1 matching 8 bases. CDR3 length: 16 residues. V was pared by 8 bases and J by 1 base, with 10 bases of the junction left unmatched. Germline CDR1 is MDHEN and CDR2 is SYDVKM. This CDR3 is CASRRGLGLSNQPQHF. CDR3 nucleotides: TGTGCCAGCCGCAGGGGGCTTGGATTGAGCAATCAGCCCCAGCATTTT.

This rearrangement joins TRBV6-5 to TRBJ1-1, with D possibly TRBD1 on 5 matching bases. V lost 4 bases, J lost 8 bases, and 8 bases lay in between. The CDR3 length is 11 residues. The V gene's germline CDR1 is MNHEY and CDR2 SVGAGI. CDR3 region: CASSSHREAFF. The DNA for the CDR3 is TGTGCCAGCAGTTCCCACAGGGAAGCTTTCTTT.